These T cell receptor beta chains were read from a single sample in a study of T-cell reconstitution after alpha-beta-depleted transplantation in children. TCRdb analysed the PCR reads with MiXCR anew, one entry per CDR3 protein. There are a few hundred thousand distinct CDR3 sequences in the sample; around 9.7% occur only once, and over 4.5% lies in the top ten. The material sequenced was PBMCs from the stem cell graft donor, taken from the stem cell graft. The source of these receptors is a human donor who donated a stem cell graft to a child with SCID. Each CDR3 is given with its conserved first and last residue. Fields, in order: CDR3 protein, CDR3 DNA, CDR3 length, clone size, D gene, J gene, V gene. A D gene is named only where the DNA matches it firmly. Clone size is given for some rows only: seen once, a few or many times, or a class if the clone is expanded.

CSAELLGLNTEAFF | TGCAGTGCGGAGCTATTGGGACTGAACACTGAAGCTTTCTTT | 14 | NA | NA | TRBJ1-1 | TRBV20-1
CASSPPAGLPETQYF | TGTGCCAGCAGCCCCCCCGCCGGCTTACCAGAGACCCAGTACTTC | 15 | many | NA | TRBJ2-5 | TRBV7-6
CASSPTGTGNGYTF | TGTGCCAGCAGTCCGACTGGGACAGGGAACGGCTACACCTTC | 14 | many | TRBD1 | TRBJ1-2 | TRBV12-3/TRBV12-4
CASSQYSGGLAGHNEQFF | TGTGCCAGCAGCCAATATTCTGGTGGCCTAGCGGGGCACAATGAGCAGTTCTTC | 18 | many | TRBD2 | TRBJ2-1 | TRBV11-2
CASSRDRVIEQFF | TGTGCCAGCAGCAGAGACAGGGTAATTGAGCAGTTCTTC | 13 | many | TRBD1 | TRBJ2-1 | TRBV7-2
CASSLSTAGTYEQYF | TGCGCCAGCAGCTTGTCAACGGCAGGGACCTACGAGCAGTACTTC | 15 | many | NA | TRBJ2-7 | TRBV5-1
CASSPRWGGPDTEAFF | TGTGCCAGCAGCCCCCGGTGGGGAGGCCCGGACACTGAAGCTTTCTTT | 16 | many | NA | TRBJ1-1 | TRBV3-1
CASSPPYRDATEAFF | TGTGCCAGCAGCCCGCCCTACAGGGATGCCACTGAAGCTTTCTTT | 15 | many | NA | TRBJ1-1 | TRBV3-1
CASSLRGSSSYNEQFF | TGTGCCAGCAGCCTACGGGGGTCTAGCTCCTACAATGAGCAGTTCTTC | 16 | many | NA | TRBJ2-1 | TRBV6-4
CASSLEAEEETQYF | TGCGCCAGCAGCTTGGAGGCAGAAGAAGAGACCCAGTACTTC | 14 | many | NA | TRBJ2-5 | TRBV5-1
CSARDPGGPGNEQFF | TGCAGTGCTAGAGACCCGGGGGGGCCGGGGAATGAGCAGTTCTTC | 15 | many | TRBD2 | TRBJ2-1 | TRBV20-1
CSATKSHTEAFF | TGCAGCGCAACCAAGTCCCACACTGAAGCTTTCTTT | 12 | many | NA | TRBJ1-1 | TRBV29-1
CASSPPSRPGELFF | TGTGCCAGCTCACCACCGAGCAGACCCGGGGAGCTGTTTTTT | 14 | many | NA | TRBJ2-2 | TRBV18
CAISTYLTGGNYEQYF | TGTGCCATCAGTACCTATCTGACAGGGGGGAACTACGAGCAGTACTTC | 16 | many | TRBD1 | TRBJ2-7 | TRBV10-3
CASSHPREPNAGTQYF | TGCGCCAGCAGCCATCCCCGGGAGCCAAATGCGGGTACGCAGTATTTT | 16 | many | NA | TRBJ2-3 | TRBV4-1
CSARAGGAGYTF | TGCAGTGCTAGAGCCGGGGGCGCTGGCTACACCTTC | 12 | many | NA | TRBJ1-2 | TRBV20-1
CASSLEGGAGNTEAFF | TGCGCCAGCAGCTTGGAAGGGGGGGCAGGGAACACTGAAGCTTTCTTT | 16 | NA | NA | TRBJ1-1 | TRBV5-1
CASSVTGVSNQPQHF | TGTGCCAGCAGCGTGACAGGGGTCAGCAATCAGCCCCAGCATTTT | 15 | many | TRBD1 | TRBJ1-5 | TRBV2
CATSAVGAPRALHF | TGTGCCACCAGTGCCGTGGGGGCCCCGCGGGCCCTCCACTTT | 14 | NA | NA | TRBJ1-6 | TRBV24-1
CASSWNPLDTDTQYF | TGTGCCAGCTCCTGGAACCCACTCGACACAGATACGCAGTATTTT | 15 | many | NA | TRBJ2-3 | TRBV25-1
CASSYIRETQYF | TGTGCCAGCAGTTATATCCGAGAGACCCAGTACTTC | 12 | NA | NA | TRBJ2-5 | TRBV6-6
CASSPVGQYYEQYF | TGTGCCAGCAGCCCCGTGGGGCAGTACTACGAGCAGTACTTC | 14 | NA | NA | TRBJ2-7 | TRBV5-6
CASSFDGQGGEKLFF | TGTGCCAGCAGTTTTGATGGACAGGGTGGTGAAAAACTGTTTTTT | 15 | NA | TRBD1 | TRBJ1-4 | TRBV27
CASSSAGPDTQYF | TGTGCCAGCAGCTCAGCAGGGCCAGATACGCAGTATTTT | 13 | many | NA | TRBJ2-3 | TRBV7-2
CASSQGGLETQYF | TGCGCCAGCAGCCAAGGGGGGCTAGAGACCCAGTACTTC | 13 | many | NA | TRBJ2-5 | TRBV4-1
CASSQGQETNEKLFF | TGTGCCAGCAGCCAGGGACAGGAGACTAATGAAAAACTGTTTTTT | 15 | many | TRBD1 | TRBJ1-4 | TRBV7-9
CASKRRADTQYF | TGTGCCAGCAAAAGACGGGCAGATACGCAGTATTTT | 12 | many | NA | TRBJ2-3 | TRBV7-2
CASSLAAFLGGNTEAFF | TGTGCCAGCAGCTTAGCGGCGTTTTTAGGGGGGAACACTGAAGCTTTCTTT | 17 | NA | NA | TRBJ1-1 | TRBV7-9
CASSQPKPPFGPLHF | TGCGCCAGCAGCCAACCCAAACCCCCCTTCGGACCCCTCCACTTT | 15 | many | NA | TRBJ1-6 | TRBV4-1
CASSFGGRTYGYTF | TGCGCCAGCAGCTTTGGGGGGAGAACGTATGGCTACACCTTC | 14 | many | NA | TRBJ1-2 | TRBV5-1
CASWTAISGNTIYF | TGTGCCAGCTGGACAGCCATCTCTGGAAACACCATATATTTT | 14 | NA | NA | TRBJ1-3 | TRBV6-1
CASTTGVYEQYF | TGTGCCAGCACCACAGGGGTCTACGAGCAGTACTTC | 12 | many | TRBD1 | TRBJ2-7 | TRBV7-9
CSARRAGVISGELFF | TGCAGTGCTAGGAGGGCAGGGGTTATTTCCGGGGAGCTGTTTTTT | 15 | NA | NA | TRBJ2-2 | TRBV20-1
CASTWQGNQPQHF | TGTGCCAGCACCTGGCAAGGCAATCAGCCCCAGCATTTT | 13 | many | NA | TRBJ1-5 | TRBV6-1
CASSPSDAEKLFF | TGTGCCAGCAGCCCCTCGGACGCGGAAAAACTGTTTTTT | 13 | many | NA | TRBJ1-4 | TRBV3-1
CSAYSRYSDIYNEQFF | TGCAGTGCTTACTCCCGGTATAGCGATATCTACAATGAGCAGTTCTTC | 16 | many | NA | TRBJ2-1 | TRBV20-1
CASTPGSGGYTDTQYF | TGTGCCAGCACCCCAGGCTCCGGGGGTTATACGGATACGCAGTATTTT | 16 | many | NA | TRBJ2-3 | TRBV6-1
CASSFGDVTDTQYF | TGCGCCAGCAGCTTTGGGGATGTGACAGATACGCAGTATTTT | 14 | many | NA | TRBJ2-3 | TRBV5-1
CASSLSTGGNQPQHF | TGTGCCAGCAGTTTATCGACAGGGGGCAATCAGCCCCAGCATTTT | 15 | many | TRBD1 | TRBJ1-5 | TRBV5-1
CASSLEGYGANVLTF | TGTGCCAGCAGCTTGGAAGGGTATGGGGCCAACGTCCTGACTTTC | 15 | many | NA | TRBJ2-6 | TRBV7-9
CASRPPGQGHRSNQPQHF | TGTGCCAGCAGACCACCGGGACAGGGGCACCGAAGCAATCAGCCCCAGCATTTT | 18 | few | TRBD1 | TRBJ1-5 | TRBV3-1
CASSSGQNNSPLHF | TGCGCCAGCAGCTCGGGACAAAATAATTCACCCCTCCACTTT | 14 | many | NA | TRBJ1-6 | TRBV5-1
CASSYLTGTEAFF | TGTGCCAGCAGTTACCTAACGGGCACTGAAGCTTTCTTT | 13 | many | NA | TRBJ1-1 | TRBV6-5
CASNRGYYNEQFF | TGTGCCAGCAACAGAGGTTACTACAATGAGCAGTTCTTC | 13 | NA | NA | TRBJ2-1 | TRBV12-3/TRBV12-4
CASSELRWGEETQYF | TGTGCCAGCAGTGAATTAAGGTGGGGGGAAGAGACCCAGTACTTC | 15 | many | NA | TRBJ2-5 | TRBV6-1
CASSLPGGSYNEQFF | TGCGCCAGCAGCTTGCCGGGGGGATCCTACAATGAGCAGTTCTTC | 15 | many | TRBD2 | TRBJ2-1 | TRBV5-1
CASSLGHRTVELFF | TGTGCCAGCAGCTTGGGCCACCGGACCGTGGAGCTGTTTTTT | 14 | NA | NA | TRBJ2-2 | TRBV5-5
CASSQARTRAEAFF | TGTGCCAGCAGCCAAGCAAGAACGCGCGCTGAAGCTTTCTTT | 14 | many | NA | TRBJ1-1 | TRBV14
CASSQDPSPRTETQYF | TGCGCCAGCAGCCAAGACCCCAGTCCTCGAACGGAGACCCAGTACTTC | 16 | many | NA | TRBJ2-5 | TRBV4-1
CASSFSRGAPTRDTDTQYF | TGTGCCAGCAGTTTCTCCAGGGGGGCCCCGACTAGGGACACAGATACGCAGTATTTT | 19 | many | NA | TRBJ2-3 | TRBV6-5
CASSPTGRGLFF | TGTGCCAGCAGTCCGACAGGGAGAGGGCTGTTTTTT | 12 | many | TRBD1 | TRBJ2-2 | TRBV12-3/TRBV12-4
CASSFGFSGEGYTF | TGCGCCAGCAGCTTCGGGTTCTCAGGGGAAGGCTACACCTTC | 14 | many | NA | TRBJ1-2 | TRBV5-1
CASSPLQVPATGELFF | TGTGCCAGCTCACCACTGCAGGTCCCAGCAACCGGGGAGCTGTTTTTT | 16 | few | NA | TRBJ2-2 | TRBV18
CASSPSLANSIGQFF | TGTGCCAGCTCACCTAGTTTAGCCAACAGCATCGGGCAGTTCTTC | 15 | many | NA | TRBJ2-1 | TRBV18
CASSTQREGGANVLTF | TGTGCCAGCAGTACACAGAGAGAGGGTGGGGCCAACGTCCTGACTTTC | 16 | NA | NA | TRBJ2-6 | TRBV28